The next 14 T cell receptor beta chains were all read from a single sample in a study of T cell responses to AZD1222 COVID-19 vaccine. Method: immunoSEQ multiplex PCR; TCRdb's copy keeps in-frame clones and lacks some. The sample carries fewer than 200,000 clones, about 92% recorded once. The sequenced sample was peripheral blood, obtained on day 0 of AZD1222 vaccination. The receptor set was obtained from an adult in good health.

The V call is TRBV27, the J call TRBJ1-5, with D possibly TRBD1 on 6 matching bases. The CDR3 runs 15 residues. Germline lookup yields CDR1 MNHEY and CDR2 SMNVEV (reference sequence). V was trimmed by 3 bases and J by 3 bases, leaving 12 bases between them. CDR3 in amino acids: CASSFRGGYNQPQHF. The CDR3 DNA reads as TGTGCCAGCAGTTTTCGGGGGGGCTACAATCAGCCCCAGCATTTT.

This chain joins TRBV9 and TRBJ1-1; 7 nucleotides align to TRBD1. The germline CDR1 and CDR2 sequences are SGDLS and YYNGEE. CDR3 length: 13 amino acids. The junction had 5 bases not matched to a gene; V was cut back by 4 bases and J by 5 bases. CDR3 protein: CASSTRTGTEAFF. The CDR3 coding sequence is TGTGCCAGCAGCACACGGACAGGTACTGAAGCTTTCTTT.

The rearrangement joins TRBV7-9 to TRBJ2-1; 8 bases map to TRBD2. This CDR3 contains 18 residues. The germline gives CDR1 SEHNR, CDR2 FQNEAQ (reference sequence). V shed 5 bases and J 10 bases; nucleotides not matched to a gene: 22. CDR3 nucleotides: TGTGCCAGCAGCCCCCCCTACGGATCAAGCGGGGGCGGGAGAGAGCAGTTCTTC. It is translated as CASSPPYGSSGGGREQFF.

This clone came up once. J is TRBJ1-2 and V is TRBV24-1; D is possibly TRBD1 (5 bases). The CDR3 is 14 amino acids. Germline CDR1 KGHDR, CDR2 SFDVKD. V was shortened by 2 bases and J by 8 bases, with 14 bases between the two germline ends. The chain's CDR3 is CATSDSGRMEGYTF. In DNA form, the CDR3 reads TGTGCCACCAGTGATTCGGGACGGATGGAAGGCTACACCTTC.

This clone was recorded only once. This chain uses TRBV11-3 with TRBJ1-5; tentative D call: TRBD1 (5 bases). The CDR3 runs 16 residues. Trimming removed 3 bases from V and 4 bases from J, with 16 bases in between. From germline, CDR1 is SGHNT and CDR2 YENEEA. The CDR3 DNA is TGTGCCAGCAGCTTGCCGGGGAGGGGACGGAATCAGCCCCAGCATTTT. It yields the protein CASSLPGRGRNQPQHF.

The chain uses TRBV27 and TRBJ1-5; 9 nucleotides agree with TRBD1. Trimming took 3 bases from V and 3 from J; bases not matched to a gene: 6. Germline CDR1 MNHEY, CDR2 SMNVEV (reference sequence). There are 16 residues in the CDR3. The CDR3 loop is CASSFGGTGSNQPQHF. CDR3 coding DNA: TGTGCCAGCAGTTTCGGTGGGACAGGGTCCAATCAGCCCCAGCATTTT.

The CDR3 loop is CASTTGFSSYEQYF. CDR3 coding DNA: TGTGCCAGCACCACAGGGTTTAGCTCCTACGAGCAGTACTTC. The rearrangement joins TRBV11-2 to TRBJ2-7; D is perhaps TRBD1 (6 bases). The CDR3 totals 14 residues. V was trimmed by 7 bases and J by 0 bases, leaving 13 bases between them. Germline CDR1 reads SGHAT; CDR2 reads FQNNGV.

In its sample, this clone was seen a few times. V is TRBV19 and J is TRBJ1-4; TRBD1 matches 8 bases. Germline loops: CDR1 LNHDA, CDR2 SQIVND (reference sequence). The CDR3 contains 17 residues. The ends lost 7 bases at V and 4 bases at J; junction bases unmatched: 14. The CDR3 loop reads CASNTDPGQASNEKLFF. The CDR3 coding sequence is TGTGCCAGTAATACGGACCCGGGACAGGCGAGTAATGAAAAACTGTTTTTT.

This chain links TRBV5-4 with TRBJ1-2, with 7 bases aligning to TRBD1. Germline V gives CDR1 SGHNT, CDR2 YYREEE (reference sequence). The CDR3 is 17 amino acids. V lost 0 bases, J lost 2 bases, and 10 bases stayed unmatched. The DNA for the CDR3 is TGTGCCAGCAGCTTGGATACAGGGGCGGGCTTGAACTATGGCTACACCTTC. Encoded protein: CASSLDTGAGLNYGYTF.

In this sample, this clone turned up once. V usage is TRBV2 and J usage is TRBJ1-1; unclear D gene. V lost 6 bases, J lost 1 base, and 12 bases lay in between. The germline V gene has CDR1 SNHLY and CDR2 FYNNEI. CDR3 length equals 14 residues. CDR3 bases: TGTGCCAGCAGCAATTTTCATGGGAACACTGAAGCTTTCTTT. Its protein product is CASSNFHGNTEAFF.

This clone has only one observation. The V and J genes are TRBV12-3 or TRBV12-4 and TRBJ1-2; weak D call: TRBD1 (5 bases). Trimming stripped 5 bases from V and 4 bases from J, with 11 bases between. The CDR3 is 13 residues long. Written as DNA, the CDR3 is TGTGCCAGCAGTAACGGGGGGTCCTATGGCTACACCTTC. Protein: CASSNGGSYGYTF.

The chain links TRBV3-1 (or the pseudogene TRBV3-2) to TRBJ2-7; either TRBD1 or TRBD2 may fit D (5 bases each). The CDR3 totals 13 residues. V lost 4 bases to trimming and J lost 2 bases, with 9 bases between them. Per germline, CDR1 LGHDT and CDR2 YNNKEL (reference sequence). The CDR3 loop reads CASSRDPAYEQYF. The CDR3 nucleotides are TGTGCCAGCAGCCGGGACCCCGCCTACGAGCAGTACTTC.

CDR3 sequence reads: CASGLVREDISVRLPSLTGELFF. DNA of the CDR3: TGTGCTAGTGGTTTGGTAAGGGAGGACATATCGGTGAGACTCCCATCACTCACCGGGGAGCTGTTTTTT. The V call is TRBV12-5, the J call TRBJ2-2, with D possibly being TRBD2 (6 bases). CDR3 length: 23 amino acids. The ends were cut back, 0 bases at V and 4 bases at J, with 33 bases in the middle. Germline V gene sequence: CDR1 LGHNT, CDR2 FRNRAP.

The chain couples TRBV7-2 to TRBJ1-1, with a tentative D call TRBD1 (6 bases). This CDR3 is built from 14 residues. Trimming shortened V by 3 bases and J by 1 base, and 9 bases separated the two germline ends. Germline CDR1 SGHTA, CDR2 FQGNSA. The CDR3 loop is CASSFGTWNTEAFF. In DNA, the CDR3 is TGTGCCAGCAGCTTCGGGACATGGAACACTGAAGCTTTCTTT.